This T cell receptor beta chain was identified during a study of cytomegalovirus exposure and HLA in healthy donors. The J segment lost 0 bases and the V segment lost 3 bases, leaving 14 bases of the junction unmatched. Looked up from germline, CDR1 is SGHRS and CDR2 is YFSETQ. This CDR3 is built from 19 residues. Broader study findings: Reportedly, a later analysis found an Asian-associated ancestry cluster had fewer N-insertions than the roughly 700-donor mean.

Concerning this clone itself: The antigen is undetermined.

The PCR made use of 60 Vbeta and 13 Jbeta primers. Clones were read by immunoSEQ multiplex PCR, and TCRdb kept only the in-frame ones, dropping some. The table includes 110,000 or so clones, over 75% detected once. This chain connects TRBV5-1 to TRBJ2-5, with 10 bases fitting TRBD2. The source material was PBMCs. This sequence was found in a young woman in good health and CMV-seropositive. The CDR3 DNA follows: TGCGCCAGCAGCTCCCCCTCCATCCCTAGCGGGGGCTACCAAGAGACCCAGTACTTC. Its protein is CASSSPSIPSGGYQETQYF.